A selection of T cell receptor beta chains follows, all from one sample in a study of tumor-infiltrating lymphocytes in primary liver carcinoma. TCRdb called the multiplex PCR reads again in MiXCR, with one record for every CDR3 protein. In the table there are 190,000 or so distinct CDR3 sequences, roughly 61% of which are singletons. Sequencing was done on a sample of peripheral blood. The origin of the receptors is a woman aged 55-70 years with primary liver carcinoma and hepatitis B virus infection. CDR3s include the opening cysteine and the closing phenylalanine or tryptophan. The D gene is left open where the match is weak. Clone size is not always given. Where it is, it says once, few, many or a class for expanded clones.

NA	TRBD1	TRBJ1-1	TRBV12-5	TGTGCTAGTGGTTTGAACCTAGGGCAGGGGGCATCGCAAGCTTTCTTT	CASGLNLGQGASQAFF
NA	TRBD1	TRBJ1-5	TRBV28	TGTGCCAGCAGTTCACCGGGACAGTGGCAACAGCCCCAGCATTTT	CASSSPGQWQQPQHF
once	NA	TRBJ1-5	TRBV30	TGTGCCTGGGGTCGAGTATATAGCAGTCAGCCCCAGCATTTT	CAWGRVYSSQPQHF
NA	NA	TRBJ2-1	TRBV6-6	TGTGCCAGCAGTTACTTCAGACAGAATGGTGGCAATGAGCAGTTCTTC	CASSYFRQNGGNEQFF
once	NA	TRBJ1-3	TRBV6-1	TGTGCCAGCAGTGGGGCCAGCTCTGGAAACAACATATATTTT	CASSGASSGNNIYF
NA	TRBD2	TRBJ2-7	TRBV5-1	TGCGCCAGCAGCTTGGCACTAGCGGGAGCGGTAGGATACGAGCAGTACTTC	CASSLALAGAVGYEQYF
NA	NA	TRBJ2-3	TRBV11-2	TGTGCCAGCAACCCGTTAGGCACCGGGAGCGCAGATACTCAGTATTTT	CASNPLGTGSADTQYF
NA	TRBD2	TRBJ2-7	TRBV11-2	TGTGCCAGCAGCGCCATTCCCCGATTAGCGGGAGGGCAGAAACCCTACGAGCAGAACTTC	CASSAIPRLAGGQKPYEQNF
NA	NA	TRBJ1-2	TRBV28	TGTGCCGGCAGTTTAGGGGACCGCCTTTATGGCTACACCTTC	CAGSLGDRLYGYTF
NA	NA	TRBJ2-1	TRBV10-2	TGCGTCAACACCGAAACTCCGGGCTCCTACAATGAGCAGTTCTTT	CVNTETPGSYNEQFF
many	TRBD1	TRBJ1-4	TRBV10-3	TGTGCCATCAGTCCCGGGACAGCTAATGAAAAACTGTTTTTT	CAISPGTANEKLFF
NA	NA	TRBJ2-1	TRBV29-1	TGCAGCATTGAATTTTTCTCGGGCCATCAGTTCTTC	CSIEFFSGHQFF
many	TRBD2	TRBJ2-2	TRBV6-5	TGTGCCAGCAGTTACTCGGCTAGCGGGAGCGGGGAGCTGTTTTTT	CASSYSASGSGELFF
NA	NA	TRBJ1-1	TRBV6-5	TGTGCCAGCAGATGCAAGAAGGGAGCTTTCTTT	CASRCKKGAFF
NA	NA	TRBJ2-1	TRBV5-1	TGCGCCAGCAGGTTGCTTGGAACCGGCAATGAGCAGTTCTTC	CASRLLGTGNEQFF
NA	NA	TRBJ2-7	TRBV21-1	TGTGCCAGCAGCAAAGTCGGGCGGCGGGAGGGCCACTACGTGCAGTACTTC	CASSKVGRREGHYVQYF
NA	NA	TRBJ1-3	TRBV14	TGTGCCAGCAGCCAAGAGACAGGCTATTTCTCTGGAAACACCATATATTTT	CASSQETGYFSGNTIYF
few	TRBD2	TRBJ2-6	TRBV4-1	TGCGCCAGCAGCCAAGGATTAGCGGGGGCGCCTGGGGCCAACGTCCTGACTTTC	CASSQGLAGAPGANVLTF
NA	NA	TRBJ2-5	TRBV6-6	TGTGCCGGTAGTGAGCACCAAGAGACCCAGTACTTC	CAGSEHQETQYF
NA	NA	TRBJ1-2	TRBV11-3	TGTGCCAACAGCCCGACAGGCTCCTACGGCTACACCTTC	CANSPTGSYGYTF
medium-sized	NA	TRBJ1-1	TRBV29-1	TGCAGCGTTGTCGGGAACACTGAAGCTTTCTTT	CSVVGNTEAFF
few	TRBD1	TRBJ1-1	TRBV19	TGTGCCAGTAGTTCCCGGACAGGGGACACTGAAGCTTTCTTT	CASSSRTGDTEAFF
NA	TRBD2	TRBJ2-1	TRBV7-9	TGTGCCAGCAGCTTACCCGGGACTAGAGGGCTCAGAGCCTACAATGAGCAGCTCTTC	CASSLPGTRGLRAYNEQLF
many	NA	TRBJ2-3	TRBV7-2	TGTGCCAGCAGCTTAGTTGCGTCAGATACGCAGTATTTT	CASSLVASDTQYF